This T cell receptor (beta chain) was identified in a study of shared clonotypes between healthy human individuals. Study-wide context: The donor group consisted of a couple of women and a few men, aged 18 to 49.

It was across several immunoSEQ plates that each subset's genomic DNA was evenly split. Some clones are missing from TCRdb's copy, which holds only in-frame ones; the method was immunoSEQ multiplex PCR. This table has about 680,000 clones, 92% appearing once. Regarding this clone: Other DNA sequences in the same sample also yield this CDR3.

In the naive CD8 group, cells lacked CD45RO and were positively selected for CCR7, so terminally differentiated effector memory CD45RA+ cells were left out. The sequence derives from a man aged 30 to 45 in good health. The sequenced material came from naive CD8+ T cells sorted from blood.

The CDR3 here is CASSLYGEEAFF. CDR3 nucleotides: TGTGCCAGCAGTTTATATGGGGAGGAGGCTTTCTTT. The chain employs TRBV27 and TRBJ1-1; no firm D call. The CDR3 length is 12 residues. The V end was cut by 1 base, the J end by 11 bases, with 11 bases between. Germline assignment: CDR1 MNHEY and CDR2 SMNVEV (reference sequence).